This T cell receptor beta chain was identified during a study of brain T cells in children with intractable seizures. The study's findings and limits: Pre- and post-surgery blood differed in depth, so pre-surgery absences may be undersampling.

CDR3 length: 15 residues. Per germline, CDR1 SGDLS and CDR2 YYNGEE. With 0 bases removed from V and 2 bases from J, the gap between germline ends came to 8 bases. This clone was picked up a small number of times. What it recognizes is unknown. The assay was immunoSEQ multiplex PCR, and TCRdb's table has in-frame clones only and misses some. The table lists around 70,000 clones, about 93% of them singletons. This chain joins TRBV9 and TRBJ2-2; no clear D. This TCR was sampled from a boy younger than two with tuberous sclerosis and intractable seizures. This specimen consisted of peripheral blood, obtained at surgery. The CDR3 region is CASSVATDNTGELFF. CDR3 DNA sequence: TGTGCCAGCAGCGTAGCTACAGATAACACCGGGGAGCTGTTTTTT.